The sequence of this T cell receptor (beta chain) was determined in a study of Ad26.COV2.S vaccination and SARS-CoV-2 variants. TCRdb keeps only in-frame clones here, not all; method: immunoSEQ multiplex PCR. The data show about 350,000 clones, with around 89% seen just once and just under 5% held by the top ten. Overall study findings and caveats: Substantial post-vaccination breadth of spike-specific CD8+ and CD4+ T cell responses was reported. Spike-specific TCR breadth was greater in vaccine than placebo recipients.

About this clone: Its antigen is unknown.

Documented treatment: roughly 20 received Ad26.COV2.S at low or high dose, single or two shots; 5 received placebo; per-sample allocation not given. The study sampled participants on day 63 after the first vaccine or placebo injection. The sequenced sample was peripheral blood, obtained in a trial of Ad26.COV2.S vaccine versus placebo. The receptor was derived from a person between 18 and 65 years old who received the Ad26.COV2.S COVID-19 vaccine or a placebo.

For the CDR3, the DNA is TGTGCCAGCAGTATCCGGGACAGGGGTGAAAAACTGTTTTTT. It codes for CASSIRDRGEKLFF. The chain is built from TRBV28 and TRBJ1-4, with TRBD1 identical over 10 bases. CDR3 length: 14 residues. Germline V gives CDR1 MDHEN, CDR2 SYDVKM. V shed 5 bases, J shed 7 bases, and the junction held 4 bases outside the gene matches.